The present entry profiles one T cell receptor beta chain with its context. The data are from a study of OX40 agonist ivuxolimab in advanced cancers. Germline assignment: CDR1 SGHTA and CDR2 FQGNSA. The V end was cut by 2 bases, the J end by 8 bases, with 4 bases between. CDR3 length equals 11 residues. Clones were sequenced by immunoSEQ multiplex PCR, and TCRdb holds only the in-frame ones, with some missing. The repertoire consists of about 95,000 clones, with roughly 88% occurring once and the leading ten covering 3% to 4%. This clonotype was obtained from an adult with an advanced solid tumor such as melanoma, head and neck, liver or kidney cancer. The chain combines TRBV7-2 with TRBJ2-1; no clear D gene. The sample was CD4+ or CD8+ T cells sorted from blood, taken in a trial of the OX40 agonist ivuxolimab. The CDR3 region has the DNA TGTGCCAGCAGCTTATACTATGAGCAGTTCTTC. This encodes CASSLYYEQFF.